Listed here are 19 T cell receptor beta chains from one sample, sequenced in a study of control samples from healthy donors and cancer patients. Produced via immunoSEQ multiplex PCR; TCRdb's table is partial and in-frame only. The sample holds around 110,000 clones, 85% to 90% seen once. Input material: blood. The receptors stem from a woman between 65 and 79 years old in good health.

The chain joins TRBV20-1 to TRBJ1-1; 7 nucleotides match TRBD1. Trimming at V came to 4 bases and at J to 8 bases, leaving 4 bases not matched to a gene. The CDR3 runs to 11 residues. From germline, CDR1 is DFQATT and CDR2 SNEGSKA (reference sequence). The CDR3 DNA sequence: TGCAGTGCTACCCCGACAGGGGAAGCTTTCTTT. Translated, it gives CSATPTGEAFF.

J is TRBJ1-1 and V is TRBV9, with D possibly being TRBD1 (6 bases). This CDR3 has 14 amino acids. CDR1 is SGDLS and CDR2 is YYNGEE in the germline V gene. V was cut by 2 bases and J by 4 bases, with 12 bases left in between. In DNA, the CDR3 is TGTGCCAGCAGCGTGGCAGGAGGGGGCACTGAAGCTTTCTTT. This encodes CASSVAGGGTEAFF.

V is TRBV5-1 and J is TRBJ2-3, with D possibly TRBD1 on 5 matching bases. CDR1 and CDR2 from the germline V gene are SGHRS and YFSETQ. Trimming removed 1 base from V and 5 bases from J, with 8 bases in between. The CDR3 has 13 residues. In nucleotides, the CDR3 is TGCGCCAGCAGCTTGATGACAGAAGATACGCAGTATTTT. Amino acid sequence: CASSLMTEDTQYF.

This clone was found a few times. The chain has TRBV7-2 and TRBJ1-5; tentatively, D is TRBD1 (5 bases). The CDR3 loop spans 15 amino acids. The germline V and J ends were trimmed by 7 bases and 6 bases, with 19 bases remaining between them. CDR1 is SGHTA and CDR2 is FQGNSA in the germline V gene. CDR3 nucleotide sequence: TGTGCCAGCACCCCCCGGGCCGGGGGTGGTCAGCCCCAGCATTTT. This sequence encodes CASTPRAGGGQPQHF.

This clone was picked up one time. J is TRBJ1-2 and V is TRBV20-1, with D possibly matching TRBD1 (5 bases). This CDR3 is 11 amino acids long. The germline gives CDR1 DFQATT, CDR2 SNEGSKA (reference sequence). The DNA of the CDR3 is TGCAGGGGGGAAGGGGCAGGTGGCTACACCTTC. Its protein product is CRGEGAGGYTF.

CDR3 region: CASSSRTGGSEAFF. CDR3 nucleotide sequence: TGTGCCAGCAGTTCAAGGACAGGCGGAAGTGAAGCTTTCTTT. The J gene is TRBJ1-1, the V gene TRBV27; TRBD1 agrees at 7 bases. CDR3 length equals 14 residues. Germline V gene sequence: CDR1 MNHEY, CDR2 SMNVEV (reference sequence). The V segment lost 4 bases and the J segment 7 bases; nucleotides outside the gene matches: 9.

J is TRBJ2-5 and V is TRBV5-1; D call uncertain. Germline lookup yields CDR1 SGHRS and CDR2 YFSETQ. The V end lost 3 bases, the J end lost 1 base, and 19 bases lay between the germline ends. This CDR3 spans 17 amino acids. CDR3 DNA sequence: TGCGCCAGCAGCTACCCCCGGACCACCGGTTTCCAAGAGACCCAGTACTTC. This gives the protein CASSYPRTTGFQETQYF.

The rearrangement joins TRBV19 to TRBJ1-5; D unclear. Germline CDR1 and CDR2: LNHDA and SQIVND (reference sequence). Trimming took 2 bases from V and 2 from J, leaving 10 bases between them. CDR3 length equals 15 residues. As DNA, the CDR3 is TGTGCCAGTAGTATATCCGCCAGCGGCAATCAGCCCCAGCATTTT. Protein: CASSISASGNQPQHF.

CDR3 nucleotide sequence: TGTGCCAGCGCCGCCTTTATAGGGAAGGGACTGGGGCAGCCCCAGCATTTT. As protein: CASAAFIGKGLGQPQHF. The chain carries TRBV21-1 and TRBJ1-5. TRBV21-1 is an annotated pseudogene. The CDR3 is 17 residues long.

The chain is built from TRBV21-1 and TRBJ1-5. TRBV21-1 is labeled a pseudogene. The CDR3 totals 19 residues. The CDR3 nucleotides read TGTGCCAGCAGCAAAGAAGGAGGGGCCCGGATCCCTAGCAATCAGCCCCAGCATTTT. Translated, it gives CASSKEGGARIPSNQPQHF.

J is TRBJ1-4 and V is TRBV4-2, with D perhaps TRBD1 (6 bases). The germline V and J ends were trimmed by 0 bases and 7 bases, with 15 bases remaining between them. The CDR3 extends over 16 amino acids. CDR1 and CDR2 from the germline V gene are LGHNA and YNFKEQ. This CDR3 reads CASSQDFIQGGEKLFF. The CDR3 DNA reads TGTGCCAGCAGCCAAGATTTTATACAGGGCGGTGAAAAACTGTTTTTT.

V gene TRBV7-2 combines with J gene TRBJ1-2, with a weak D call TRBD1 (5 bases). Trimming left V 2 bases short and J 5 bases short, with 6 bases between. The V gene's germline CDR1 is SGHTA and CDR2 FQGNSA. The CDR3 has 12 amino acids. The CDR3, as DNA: TGTGCCAGCAGCTTACGACAGTATGGCTACACCTTC. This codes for CASSLRQYGYTF.

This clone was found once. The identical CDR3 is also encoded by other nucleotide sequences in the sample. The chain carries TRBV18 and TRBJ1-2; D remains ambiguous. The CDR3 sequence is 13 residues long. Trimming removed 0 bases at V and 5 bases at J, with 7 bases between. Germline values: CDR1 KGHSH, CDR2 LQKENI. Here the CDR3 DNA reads TGTGCCAGCTCACCACCGGGCCCTTATGGCTACACCTTC. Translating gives CASSPPGPYGYTF.

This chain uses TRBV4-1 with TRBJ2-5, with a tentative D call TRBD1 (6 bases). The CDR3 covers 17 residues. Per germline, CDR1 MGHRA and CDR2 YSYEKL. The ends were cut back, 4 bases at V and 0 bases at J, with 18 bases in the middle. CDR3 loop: CASSRQGINPYQETQYF. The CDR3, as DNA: TGCGCCAGCAGCCGCCAGGGGATAAACCCGTACCAAGAGACCCAGTACTTC.

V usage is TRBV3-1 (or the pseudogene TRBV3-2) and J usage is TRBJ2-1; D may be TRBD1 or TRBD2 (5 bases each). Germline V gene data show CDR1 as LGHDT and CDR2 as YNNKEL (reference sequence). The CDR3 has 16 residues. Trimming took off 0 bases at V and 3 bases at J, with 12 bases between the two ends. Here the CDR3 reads CASSQDPGRDYNEQFF. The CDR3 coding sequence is TGTGCCAGCAGCCAAGATCCGGGGCGAGACTACAATGAGCAGTTCTTC.

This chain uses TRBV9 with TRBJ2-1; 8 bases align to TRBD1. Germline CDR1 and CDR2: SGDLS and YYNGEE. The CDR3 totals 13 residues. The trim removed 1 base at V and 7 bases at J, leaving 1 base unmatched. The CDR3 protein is CASSVQGANEQFF. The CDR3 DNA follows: TGTGCCAGCAGCGTACAGGGGGCGAATGAGCAGTTCTTC.

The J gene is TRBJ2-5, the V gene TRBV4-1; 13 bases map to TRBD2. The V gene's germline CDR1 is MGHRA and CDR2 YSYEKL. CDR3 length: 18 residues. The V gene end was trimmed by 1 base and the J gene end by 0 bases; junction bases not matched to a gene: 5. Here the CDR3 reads CASSQAPTSGGYQETQYF. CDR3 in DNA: TGCGCCAGCAGCCAAGCTCCGACTAGCGGGGGGTACCAAGAGACCCAGTACTTC.

CDR3 nucleotide sequence: TGTGCTAGTGGTCCAGGGGAAGGGACCCAGTACTTC. As protein: CASGPGEGTQYF. The rearrangement links TRBV12-5 to TRBJ2-5; maybe TRBD1 (6 bases). V lost 5 bases, J lost 7 bases, and 11 bases lay in between. This CDR3 contains 12 residues. Germline V gene lookup returns CDR1 LGHNT and CDR2 FRNRAP.

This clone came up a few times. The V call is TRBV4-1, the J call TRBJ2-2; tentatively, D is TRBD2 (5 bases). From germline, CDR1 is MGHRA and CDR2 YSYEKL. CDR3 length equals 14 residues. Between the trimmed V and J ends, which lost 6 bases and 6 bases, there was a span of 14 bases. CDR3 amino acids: CASRFSAASGELFF. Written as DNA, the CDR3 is TGCGCCAGCAGATTTAGCGCGGCCTCCGGGGAGCTGTTTTTT.